This is a list of T cell receptor beta chains from one sample in a study of monozygotic twins with inflammatory bowel disease. TCRdb derives one entry per CDR3 protein from the 5' RACE reads, leaving out DNA. The ten most abundant clones cover 0.95% to 1.5% of a sample with some 150,000 distinct CDR3 sequences. The sample taken for sequencing was blood. The source is a human donor with ulcerative colitis or Crohn's disease, or a healthy co-twin of an affected twin (not recorded which). Each CDR3 is given with its conserved first and last residue.

CDR3 protein | J gene | V gene
CASSTTRRSGANVLTF | TRBJ2-6 | TRBV19
CASSGGTGGEQYF | TRBJ2-7 | TRBV6-2/TRBV6-3
CASSTQLTSGSSYEQYF | TRBJ2-7 | TRBV7-2
CASSYAPRQGWSYEQYF | TRBJ2-7 | TRBV6-2/TRBV6-3
CSVVRDRTNTGELFF | TRBJ2-2 | TRBV29-1
CASSFREKGSYEQYF | TRBJ2-7 | TRBV7-2
CSVAKQGGNAEAFF | TRBJ1-1 | TRBV29-1
CASSYSTGVGEKLFF | TRBJ1-4 | TRBV7-2
CASSLGTQDNEQFF | TRBJ2-1 | TRBV9
CSVEYPTGADEQFF | TRBJ2-1 | TRBV29-1
CASTESSYNEQFF | TRBJ2-1 | TRBV12-3/TRBV12-4
CASSVDFYEQYF | TRBJ2-7 | TRBV25-1
CASTHSGRVSDTQYF | TRBJ2-3 | TRBV7-9
CASSLEFRRPWRGYTF | TRBJ1-2 | TRBV27
CASNLDSLNYGYTF | TRBJ1-2 | TRBV5-4
CSVTPGQGANQPQHF | TRBJ1-5 | TRBV29-1
CASSLRQHPPEAFF | TRBJ1-1 | TRBV23-1
CASSPPLPNYGYTF | TRBJ1-2 | TRBV18
CATSRERTGGYEQYF | TRBJ2-7 | TRBV15
CASSEVPDLYSYNEQFF | TRBJ2-1 | TRBV6-1
CSARAGAGLDDFDSYNEQFF | TRBJ2-1 | TRBV20-1
CASSDGTGVLTVTEAFF | TRBJ1-1 | TRBV5-1
CASSQGQTSSYNEQFF | TRBJ2-1 | TRBV4-2
CSARDPQVLNTEAFF | TRBJ1-1 | TRBV20-1
CASSLEQSTYEQYF | TRBJ2-7 | TRBV5-5
CASKDRGRETQYF | TRBJ2-5 | TRBV7-2
CSARNSGLAGATSTDTQYF | TRBJ2-3 | TRBV20-1
CASSLTATQYF | TRBJ2-5 | TRBV12-3/TRBV12-4
CASSTEAGTSIYEQYF | TRBJ2-7 | TRBV6-5
CASTDRYEQYF | TRBJ2-7 | TRBV5-6
CAWRRTGPGELFF | TRBJ2-2 | TRBV30
CATSDAVAGGLNEQFF | TRBJ2-1 | TRBV24-1
CRPKAGGEFLGEAFF | TRBJ1-1 | TRBV20-1
CASTKLAASGEQYF | TRBJ2-7 | TRBV6-2/TRBV6-3
CASRNRLAGEGETQYF | TRBJ2-5 | TRBV6-1
CASSSRQGIPPQHF | TRBJ1-5 | TRBV5-6
CASSLHKSSYEQYF | TRBJ2-7 | TRBV28